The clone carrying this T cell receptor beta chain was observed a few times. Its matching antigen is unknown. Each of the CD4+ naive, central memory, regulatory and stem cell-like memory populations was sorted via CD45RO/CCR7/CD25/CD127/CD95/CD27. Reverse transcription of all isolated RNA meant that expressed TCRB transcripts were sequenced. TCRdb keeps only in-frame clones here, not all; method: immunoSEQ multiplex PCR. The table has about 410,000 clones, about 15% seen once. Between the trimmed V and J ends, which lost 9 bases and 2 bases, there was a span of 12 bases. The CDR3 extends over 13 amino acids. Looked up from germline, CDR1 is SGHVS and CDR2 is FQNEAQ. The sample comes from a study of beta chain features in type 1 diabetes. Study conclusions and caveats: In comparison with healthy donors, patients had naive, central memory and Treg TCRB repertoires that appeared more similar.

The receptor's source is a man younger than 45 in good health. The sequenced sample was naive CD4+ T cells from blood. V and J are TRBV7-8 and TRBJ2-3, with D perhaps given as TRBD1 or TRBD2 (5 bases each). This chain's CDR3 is CASGTDLTDTQYF. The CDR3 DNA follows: TGTGCCAGTGGGACGGATCTCACAGATACGCAGTATTTT. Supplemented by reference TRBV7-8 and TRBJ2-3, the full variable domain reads GAGVSQSPRYKVAKRGQDVALRCDPISGHVSLFWYQQALGQGPEFLTYFQNEAQLDKSGLPSDRFFAERPEGSVSTLKIQRTQQEDSAVYLCASGTDLTDTQYFGPGTRLTVL.